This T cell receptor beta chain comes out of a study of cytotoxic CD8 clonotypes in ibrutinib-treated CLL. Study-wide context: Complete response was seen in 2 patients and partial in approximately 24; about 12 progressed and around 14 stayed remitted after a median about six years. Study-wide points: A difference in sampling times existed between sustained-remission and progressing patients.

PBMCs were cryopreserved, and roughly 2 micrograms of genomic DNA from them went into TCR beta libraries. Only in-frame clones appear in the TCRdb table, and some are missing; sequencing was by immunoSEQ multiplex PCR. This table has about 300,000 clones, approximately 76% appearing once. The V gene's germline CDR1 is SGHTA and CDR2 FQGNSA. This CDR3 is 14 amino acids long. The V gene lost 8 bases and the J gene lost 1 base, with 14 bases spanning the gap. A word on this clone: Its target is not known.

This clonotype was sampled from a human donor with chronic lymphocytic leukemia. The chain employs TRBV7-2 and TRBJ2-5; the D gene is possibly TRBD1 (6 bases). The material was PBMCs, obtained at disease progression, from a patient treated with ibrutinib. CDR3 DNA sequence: TGTGCCAGCGCCTTTACAGGGACCCAAGAGACCCAGTACTTC. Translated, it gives CASAFTGTQETQYF.